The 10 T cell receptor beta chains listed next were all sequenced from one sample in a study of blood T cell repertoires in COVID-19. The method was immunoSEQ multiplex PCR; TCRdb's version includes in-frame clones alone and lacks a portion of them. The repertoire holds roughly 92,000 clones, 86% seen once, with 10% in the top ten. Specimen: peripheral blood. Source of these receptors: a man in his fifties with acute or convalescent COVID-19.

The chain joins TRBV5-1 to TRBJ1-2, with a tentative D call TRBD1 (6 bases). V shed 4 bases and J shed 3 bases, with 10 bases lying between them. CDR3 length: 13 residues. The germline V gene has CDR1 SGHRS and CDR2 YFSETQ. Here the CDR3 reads CASSKGQDYGYTF. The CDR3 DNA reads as TGCGCCAGCAGCAAGGGACAAGACTATGGCTACACCTTC.

The CDR3 nucleotides are TGCGCCAGCAGCTTGGGACAGGGGGGAGCCTACGAGCAGTACTTC. Protein sequence: CASSLGQGGAYEQYF. The chain employs TRBV5-1 and TRBJ2-7; 9 bases are a match to TRBD1. Per germline, CDR1 SGHRS and CDR2 YFSETQ. This CDR3 is built from 15 residues. V was pared by 0 bases and J by 2 bases, with 3 bases of the junction left unmatched.

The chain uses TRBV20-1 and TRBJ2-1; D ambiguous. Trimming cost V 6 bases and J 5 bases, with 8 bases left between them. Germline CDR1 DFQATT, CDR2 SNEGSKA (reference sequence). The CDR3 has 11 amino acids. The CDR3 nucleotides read TGCAGTGCAGCCCTAAACAATGAGCAGTTCTTC. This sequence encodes CSAALNNEQFF.

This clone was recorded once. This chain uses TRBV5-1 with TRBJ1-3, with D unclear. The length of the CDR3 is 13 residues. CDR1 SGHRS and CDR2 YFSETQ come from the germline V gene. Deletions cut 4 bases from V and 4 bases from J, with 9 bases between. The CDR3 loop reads CASSAGSGNTIYF. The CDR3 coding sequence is TGCGCCAGCAGCGCGGGGTCCGGAAACACCATATATTTT.

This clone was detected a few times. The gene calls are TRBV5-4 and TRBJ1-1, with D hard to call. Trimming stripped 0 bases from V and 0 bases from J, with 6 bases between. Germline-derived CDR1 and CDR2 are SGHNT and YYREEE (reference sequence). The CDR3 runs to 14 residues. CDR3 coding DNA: TGTGCCAGCAGCTTGGACAGCATGAACACTGAAGCTTTCTTT. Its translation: CASSLDSMNTEAFF.

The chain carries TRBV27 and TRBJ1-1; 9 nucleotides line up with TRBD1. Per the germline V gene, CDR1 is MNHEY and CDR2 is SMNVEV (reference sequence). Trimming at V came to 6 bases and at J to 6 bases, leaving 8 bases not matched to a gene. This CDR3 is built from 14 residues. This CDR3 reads CASSWTGVNAEAFF. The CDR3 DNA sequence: TGTGCCAGCAGCTGGACAGGGGTTAACGCTGAAGCTTTCTTT.

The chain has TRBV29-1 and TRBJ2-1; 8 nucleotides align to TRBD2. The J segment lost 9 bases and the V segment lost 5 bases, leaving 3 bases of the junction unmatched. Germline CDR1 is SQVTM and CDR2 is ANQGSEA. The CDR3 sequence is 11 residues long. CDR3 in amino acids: CSVMTSAEQFF. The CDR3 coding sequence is TGCAGCGTTATGACTAGCGCTGAGCAGTTCTTC.

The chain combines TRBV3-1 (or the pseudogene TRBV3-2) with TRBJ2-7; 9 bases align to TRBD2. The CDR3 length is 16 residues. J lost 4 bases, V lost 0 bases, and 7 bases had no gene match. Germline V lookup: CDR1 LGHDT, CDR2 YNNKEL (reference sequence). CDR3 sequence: CASSQDRLADDYEQYF. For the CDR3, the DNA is TGTGCCAGCAGCCAAGATAGACTAGCGGACGATTACGAGCAGTACTTC.

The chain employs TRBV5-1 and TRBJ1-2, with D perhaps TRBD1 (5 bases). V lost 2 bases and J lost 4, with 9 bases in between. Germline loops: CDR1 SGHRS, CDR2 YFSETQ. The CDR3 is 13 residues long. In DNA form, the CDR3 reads TGCGCCAGCAGCTTACAGGTTCGCTATGGCTACACCTTC. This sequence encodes CASSLQVRYGYTF.

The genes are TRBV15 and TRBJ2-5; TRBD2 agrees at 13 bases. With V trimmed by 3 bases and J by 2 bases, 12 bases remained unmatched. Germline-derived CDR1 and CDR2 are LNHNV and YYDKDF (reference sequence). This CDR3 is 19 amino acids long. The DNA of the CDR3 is TGTGCCACCAGCAGGTTGGGACTAGCGGGAAGAACGGTACAAGAGACCCAGTACTTC. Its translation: CATSRLGLAGRTVQETQYF.